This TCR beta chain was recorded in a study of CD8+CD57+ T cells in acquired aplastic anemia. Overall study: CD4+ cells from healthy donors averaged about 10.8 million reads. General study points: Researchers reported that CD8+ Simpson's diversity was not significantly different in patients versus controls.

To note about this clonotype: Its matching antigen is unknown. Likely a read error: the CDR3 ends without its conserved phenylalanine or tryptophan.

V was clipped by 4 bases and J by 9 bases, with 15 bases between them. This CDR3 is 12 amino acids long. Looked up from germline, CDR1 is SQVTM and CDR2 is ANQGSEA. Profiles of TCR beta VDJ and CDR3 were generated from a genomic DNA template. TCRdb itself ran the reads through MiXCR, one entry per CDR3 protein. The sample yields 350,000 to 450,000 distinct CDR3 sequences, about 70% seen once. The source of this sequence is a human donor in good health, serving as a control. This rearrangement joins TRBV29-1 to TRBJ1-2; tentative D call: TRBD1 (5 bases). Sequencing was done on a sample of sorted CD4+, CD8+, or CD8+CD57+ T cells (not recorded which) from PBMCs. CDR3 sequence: CSVALTEYSYTI. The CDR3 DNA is TGCAGCGTTGCTCTGACAGAGTATAGCTACACCATA.